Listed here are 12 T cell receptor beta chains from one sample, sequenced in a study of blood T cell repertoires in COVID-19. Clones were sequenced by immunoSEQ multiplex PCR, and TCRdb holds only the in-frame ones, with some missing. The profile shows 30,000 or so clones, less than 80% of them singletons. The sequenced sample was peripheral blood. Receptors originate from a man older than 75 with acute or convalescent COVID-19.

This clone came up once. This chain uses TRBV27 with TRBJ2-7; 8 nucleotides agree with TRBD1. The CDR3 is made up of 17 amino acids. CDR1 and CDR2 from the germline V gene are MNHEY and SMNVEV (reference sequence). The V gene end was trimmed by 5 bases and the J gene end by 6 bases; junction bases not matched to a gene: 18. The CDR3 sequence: CASSRQPTGVVGTEQYF. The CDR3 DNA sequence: TGTGCCAGCAGTCGGCAGCCGACAGGGGTCGTTGGTACCGAGCAGTACTTC.

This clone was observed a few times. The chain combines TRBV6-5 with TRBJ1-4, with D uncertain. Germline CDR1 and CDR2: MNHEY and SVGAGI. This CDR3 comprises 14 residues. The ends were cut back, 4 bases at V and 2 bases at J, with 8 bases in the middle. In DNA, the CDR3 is TGTGCCAGCAGTTCCGTATCGACTAATGAAAAACTGTTTTTT. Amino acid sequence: CASSSVSTNEKLFF.

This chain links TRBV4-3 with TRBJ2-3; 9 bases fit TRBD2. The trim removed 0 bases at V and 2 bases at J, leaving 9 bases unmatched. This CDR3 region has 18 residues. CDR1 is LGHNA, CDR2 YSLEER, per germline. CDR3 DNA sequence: TGCGCCAGCAGCCAAGATCGGGCTAGCGGGGCCCTCACAGATACGCAGTATTTT. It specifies CASSQDRASGALTDTQYF.

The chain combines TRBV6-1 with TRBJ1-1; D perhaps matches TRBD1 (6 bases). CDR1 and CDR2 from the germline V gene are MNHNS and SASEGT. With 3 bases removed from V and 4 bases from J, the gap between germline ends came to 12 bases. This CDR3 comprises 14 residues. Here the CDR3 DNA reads TGTGCCAGCAGTGACCCAGGGGATAGCACTGAAGCTTTCTTT. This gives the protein CASSDPGDSTEAFF.

The CDR3 coding sequence is TGTGCCAGCAGTGAAAGGTCGGGAGGGGGAGAGACCCAGTACTTC. It is translated as CASSERSGGGETQYF. The V call is TRBV2, the J call TRBJ2-5, with 8 bases matching TRBD2. CDR3 size: 15 residues. V was clipped by 2 bases and J by 4 bases; unmatched bases: 6. CDR1 and CDR2 from the germline V gene are SNHLY and FYNNEI. Full variable domain (outside the CDR3, taken from reference TRBV2 and TRBJ2-5): EPEVTQTPSHQVTQMGQEVILRCVPISNHLYFYWYRQILGQKVEFLVSFYNNEISEKSEIFDDQFSVERPDGSNFTLKIRSTKLEDSAMYFCASSERSGGGETQYFGPGTRLLVL.

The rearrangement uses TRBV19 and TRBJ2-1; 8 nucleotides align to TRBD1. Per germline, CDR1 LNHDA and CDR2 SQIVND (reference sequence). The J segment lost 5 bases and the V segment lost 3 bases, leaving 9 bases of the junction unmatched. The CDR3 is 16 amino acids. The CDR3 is CASSIWSGQGDNEQFF. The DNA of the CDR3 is TGTGCCAGTAGTATCTGGTCAGGACAGGGAGACAATGAGCAGTTCTTC.

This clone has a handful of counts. The DNA for the CDR3 is TGCGCCAGCAGTCAATCAGGGCGGGGGGCCTACGAGCAGTACTTC. Translated, it gives CASSQSGRGAYEQYF. The V and J genes are TRBV23-1 and TRBJ2-7, with 8 nucleotides matching TRBD2. TRBV23-1 is annotated as an ORF whose role is uncertain. CDR3 length: 15 residues. Losses at the gene ends were 0 bases for V and 2 bases for J; bases not matched to a gene: 3.

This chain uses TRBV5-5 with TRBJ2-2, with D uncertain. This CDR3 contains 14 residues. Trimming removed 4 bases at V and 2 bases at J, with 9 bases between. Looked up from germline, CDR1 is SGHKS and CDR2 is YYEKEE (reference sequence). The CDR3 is CASSLTLNTGELFF. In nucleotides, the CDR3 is TGTGCCAGCAGCCTGACACTTAACACCGGGGAGCTGTTTTTT.

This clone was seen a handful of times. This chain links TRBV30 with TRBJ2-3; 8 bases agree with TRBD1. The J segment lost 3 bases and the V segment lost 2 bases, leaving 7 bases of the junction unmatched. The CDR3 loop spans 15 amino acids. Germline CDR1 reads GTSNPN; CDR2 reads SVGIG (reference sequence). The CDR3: CAWSLGQGETDTQYF. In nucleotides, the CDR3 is TGTGCCTGGAGTCTTGGACAGGGCGAGACAGATACGCAGTATTTT.

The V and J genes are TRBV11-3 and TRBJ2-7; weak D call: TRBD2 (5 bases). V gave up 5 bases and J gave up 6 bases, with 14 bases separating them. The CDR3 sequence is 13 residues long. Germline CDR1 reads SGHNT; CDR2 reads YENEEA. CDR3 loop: CASSPLGGFEQYF. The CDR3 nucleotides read TGTGCCAGCAGCCCACTAGGAGGCTTCGAGCAGTACTTC.

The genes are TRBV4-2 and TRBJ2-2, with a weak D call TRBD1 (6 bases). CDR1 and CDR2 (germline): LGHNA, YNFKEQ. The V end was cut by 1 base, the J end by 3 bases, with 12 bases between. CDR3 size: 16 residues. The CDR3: CASSQGTGKDTGELFF. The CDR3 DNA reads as TGTGCCAGCAGCCAAGGAACAGGGAAGGACACCGGGGAGCTGTTTTTT.

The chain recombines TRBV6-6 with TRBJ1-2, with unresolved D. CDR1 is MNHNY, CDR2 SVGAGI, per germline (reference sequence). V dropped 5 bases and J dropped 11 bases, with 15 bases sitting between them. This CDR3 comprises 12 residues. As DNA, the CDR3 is TGTGCCAGCAGTATGGGCCCCCCAAGTTACACCTTC. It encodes CASSMGPPSYTF.